The 10 T cell receptor beta chains given below trace back to one sample, sequenced in a study of response to subunit inactivated influenza vaccine. One entry per CDR3 protein results from TCRdb running MiXCR on the RT-PCR reads. The sample lists over 450,000 distinct CDR3 sequences; approximately 13% were seen once. The sequenced sample was PBMCs from blood, obtained roughly 45 days after vaccination. The receptor set was obtained from a man aged 50-60 years who received an inactivated influenza vaccine.

This clonotype has a handful of counts. The V call is TRBV28, the J call TRBJ2-3; tentatively, D is TRBD2 (7 bases). Germline V lookup: CDR1 MDHEN, CDR2 SYDVKM. The CDR3 loop spans 13 amino acids. Trimming pared 8 bases from V and 4 bases from J, leaving 13 bases between. CDR3 sequence: CASWLGGADTQYF. In nucleotides, the CDR3 is TGTGCCAGCTGGTTAGGGGGGGCAGATACGCAGTATTTT.

The chain joins TRBV24-1 to TRBJ2-1, with 7 nucleotides matching TRBD1. The CDR3 has 14 residues. Per germline, CDR1 KGHDR and CDR2 SFDVKD. The junction had 5 bases not matched to a gene; V was cut back by 2 bases and J by 8 bases. The CDR3 bases are TGTGCCACCAGTGATTCGACAGGGATCGATGAGCAGTTCTTC. Translated: CATSDSTGIDEQFF.

This sequence joins TRBV19 and TRBJ1-1; D gene unclear. CDR3 size: 13 residues. V lost 5 bases and J lost 4, with 11 bases in between. Germline loops: CDR1 LNHDA, CDR2 SQIVND (reference sequence). CDR3 bases: TGTGCCAGTAGTCCCAAGGTTGGCACTGAAGCTTTCTTT. The encoded protein is CASSPKVGTEAFF.

The chain combines TRBV20-1 with TRBJ2-7; TRBD2 agrees at 9 bases. The J segment lost 2 bases and the V segment lost 2 bases, leaving 7 bases of the junction unmatched. Germline V gene lookup returns CDR1 DFQATT and CDR2 SNEGSKA (reference sequence). The CDR3 covers 15 residues. CDR3 sequence: CSARLASGTTYEQYF. The CDR3 coding sequence is TGCAGTGCTAGATTGGCTAGCGGGACGACCTACGAGCAGTACTTC.

There are a few counts of this clonotype. The chain couples TRBV20-1 to TRBJ1-2; weak D call: TRBD1 (6 bases). Trimming took off 0 bases at V and 7 bases at J, with 12 bases between the two ends. This CDR3 has 13 amino acids. The germline V gene has CDR1 DFQATT and CDR2 SNEGSKA (reference sequence). This CDR3 reads CSAREGGASGYTF. The CDR3 nucleotides are TGCAGTGCTAGAGAAGGGGGGGCGAGTGGCTACACCTTC.

This rearrangement joins TRBV7-9 to TRBJ2-3, with no clear D. This CDR3 region has 16 residues. V was shortened by 0 bases and J by 3 bases, with 13 bases between the two germline ends. Germline V gene lookup returns CDR1 SEHNR and CDR2 FQNEAQ (reference sequence). CDR3 residues: CASSLAGFSSTDTQYF. The CDR3 region has the DNA TGTGCCAGCAGCTTAGCAGGGTTTTCCTCGACAGATACGCAGTATTTT.

This rearrangement joins TRBV12-3 or TRBV12-4 to TRBJ2-5, with D maybe TRBD1 (6 bases). This CDR3 is built from 16 residues. V dropped 4 bases and J dropped 2 bases, with 17 bases sitting between them. Written as DNA, the CDR3 is TGTGCCAGCAGTTCCCTCCCGGACAGAGTACAAGAGACCCAGTACTTC. Translated: CASSSLPDRVQETQYF.

This clonotype was counted only a few times. This chain connects TRBV29-1 to TRBJ2-7; D gene uncertain. Germline V gene sequence: CDR1 SQVTM, CDR2 ANQGSEA. Between the trimmed V and J ends, which lost 7 bases and 1 base, there was a span of 14 bases. The CDR3 has 13 amino acids. CDR3 bases: TGCAGCGCCAAGCAGACTTTATCCTACGAGCAGTACTTC. Its protein is CSAKQTLSYEQYF.

The chain employs TRBV12-3 or TRBV12-4 and TRBJ1-2, with D unresolved. Trimming removed 10 bases at V and 0 bases at J, with 6 bases between. The CDR3 extends over 11 amino acids. CDR3 region: CATLANYGYTF. CDR3 coding DNA: TGTGCCACATTAGCTAACTATGGCTACACCTTC.

With respect to this clonotype: The junction does not match germline at one end; this may be a read error. V and J are TRBV25-1 and TRBJ2-7; 8 bases map to TRBD1. The CDR3 length is 15 residues. Germline V lookup: CDR1 MGHDK, CDR2 SYGVNS. DNA of the CDR3: TGTGCCATCAGTGAATACGGGCAGGGGGCATACGAGCAGTACTTC. Translation: CAISEYGQGAYEQYF.